This T cell receptor beta chain was found in a study of shared clonotypes between healthy human individuals. V shed 0 bases, J shed 8 bases, and the junction held 15 bases outside the gene matches. The CDR3 has 16 amino acids. In germline, CDR1 is GTSNPN, CDR2 SVGIG (reference sequence). Profiled with immunoSEQ multiplex PCR; TCRdb holds only in-frame clones, not every one. The data hold fewer than 650,000 clones, with approximately 80% observed a single time. The genes are TRBV30 and TRBJ1-1; 7 bases agree with TRBD1. Sample: PBMCs. The sequence was obtained from a middle-aged woman in good health. Some clones in this sample may be carry-over from other donors' samples. CDR3 amino acids: CAWSVPLGTDRTEAFF. CDR3 nucleotides: TGTGCCTGGAGTGTCCCCCTCGGGACAGACCGTACCGAAGCTTTCTTT.